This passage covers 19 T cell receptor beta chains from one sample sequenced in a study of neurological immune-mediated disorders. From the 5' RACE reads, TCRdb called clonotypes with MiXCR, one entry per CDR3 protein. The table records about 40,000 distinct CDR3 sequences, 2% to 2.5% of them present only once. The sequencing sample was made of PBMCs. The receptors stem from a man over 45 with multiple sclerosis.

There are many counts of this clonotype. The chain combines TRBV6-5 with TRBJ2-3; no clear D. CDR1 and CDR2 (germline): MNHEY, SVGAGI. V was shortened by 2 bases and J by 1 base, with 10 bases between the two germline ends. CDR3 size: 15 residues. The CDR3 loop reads CASSYRVSGTDTQYF. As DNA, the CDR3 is TGTGCCAGCAGTTACAGGGTTAGTGGCACAGATACGCAGTATTTT.

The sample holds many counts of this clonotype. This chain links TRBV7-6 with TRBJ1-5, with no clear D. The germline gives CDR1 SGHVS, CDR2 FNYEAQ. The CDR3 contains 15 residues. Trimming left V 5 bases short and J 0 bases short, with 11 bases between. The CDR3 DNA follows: TGTGCCAGCAGCCCTGGACTGTATAGCAATCAGCCCCAGCATTTT. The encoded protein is CASSPGLYSNQPQHF.

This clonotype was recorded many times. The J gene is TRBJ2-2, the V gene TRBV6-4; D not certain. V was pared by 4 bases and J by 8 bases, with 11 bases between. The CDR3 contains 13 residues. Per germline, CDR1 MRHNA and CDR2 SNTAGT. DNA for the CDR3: TGTGCCAGCAGTGGACACATAGAAGGGGAGCTGTTTTTT. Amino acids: CASSGHIEGELFF.

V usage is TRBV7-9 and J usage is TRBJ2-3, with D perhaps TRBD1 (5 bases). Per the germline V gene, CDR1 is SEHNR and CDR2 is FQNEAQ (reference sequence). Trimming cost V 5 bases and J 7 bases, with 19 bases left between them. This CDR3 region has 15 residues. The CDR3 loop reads CASSRVVGALHTQYF. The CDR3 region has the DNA TGTGCCAGCAGCCGGGTGGTAGGGGCGTTACATACGCAGTATTTT.

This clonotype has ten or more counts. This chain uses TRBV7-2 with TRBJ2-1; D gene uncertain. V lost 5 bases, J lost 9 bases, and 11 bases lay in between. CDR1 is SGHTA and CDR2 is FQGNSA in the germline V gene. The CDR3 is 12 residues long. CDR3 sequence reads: CASSTFQGEQFF. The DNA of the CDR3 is TGTGCCAGCAGCACCTTTCAAGGTGAGCAGTTCTTC. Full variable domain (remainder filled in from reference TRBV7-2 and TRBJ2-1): GAGVSQSPSNKVTEKGKDVELRCDPISGHTALYWYRQSLGQGLEFLIYFQGNSAPDKSGLPSDRFSAERTGGSVSTLTIQRTQQEDSAVYLCASSTFQGEQFFGPGTRLTVL.

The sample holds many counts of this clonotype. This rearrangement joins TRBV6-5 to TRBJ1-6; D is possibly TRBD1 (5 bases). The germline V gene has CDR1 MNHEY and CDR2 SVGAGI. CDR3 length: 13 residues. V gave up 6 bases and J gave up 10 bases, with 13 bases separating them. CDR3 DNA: TGTGCCAGCAGCTCGACAGAAATCTCACCCCTCCACTTT. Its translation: CASSSTEISPLHF.

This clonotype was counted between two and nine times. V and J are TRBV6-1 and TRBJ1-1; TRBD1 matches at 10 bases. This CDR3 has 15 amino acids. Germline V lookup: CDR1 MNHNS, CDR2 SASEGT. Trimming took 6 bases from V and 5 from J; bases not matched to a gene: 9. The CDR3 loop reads CASSSWTGGVTEAFF. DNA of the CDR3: TGTGCCAGCAGCTCCTGGACAGGGGGTGTGACTGAAGCTTTCTTT.

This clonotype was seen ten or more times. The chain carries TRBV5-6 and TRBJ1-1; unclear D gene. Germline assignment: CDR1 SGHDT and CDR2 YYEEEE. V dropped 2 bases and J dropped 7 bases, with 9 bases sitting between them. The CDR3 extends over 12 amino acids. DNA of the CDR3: TGTGCCAGCAGCTTTGGAAGCAGTGAAGCTTTCTTT. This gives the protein CASSFGSSEAFF.

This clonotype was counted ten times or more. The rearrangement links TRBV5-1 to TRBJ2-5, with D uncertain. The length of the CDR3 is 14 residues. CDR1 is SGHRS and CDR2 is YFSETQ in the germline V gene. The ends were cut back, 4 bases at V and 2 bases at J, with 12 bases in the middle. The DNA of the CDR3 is TGCGCCAGCAGCCCTTCGTGGAATCAAGAGACCCAGTACTTC. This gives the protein CASSPSWNQETQYF.

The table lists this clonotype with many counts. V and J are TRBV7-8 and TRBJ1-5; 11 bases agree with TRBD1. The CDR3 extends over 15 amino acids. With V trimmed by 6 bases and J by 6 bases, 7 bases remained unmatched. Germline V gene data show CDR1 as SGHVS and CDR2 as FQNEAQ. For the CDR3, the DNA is TGTGCCAGCAGTTCCGGACAGGGGGCGAGTCAGCCCCAGCATTTT. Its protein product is CASSSGQGASQPQHF.

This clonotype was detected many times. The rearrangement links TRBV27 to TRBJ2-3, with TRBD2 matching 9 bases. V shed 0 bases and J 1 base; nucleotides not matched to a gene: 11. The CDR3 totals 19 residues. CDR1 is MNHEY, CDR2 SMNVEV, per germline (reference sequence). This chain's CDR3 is CASSLSRGGGALRTDTQYF. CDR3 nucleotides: TGTGCCAGCAGTTTATCCCGGGGCGGGGGGGCCCTCCGCACAGATACGCAGTATTTT.

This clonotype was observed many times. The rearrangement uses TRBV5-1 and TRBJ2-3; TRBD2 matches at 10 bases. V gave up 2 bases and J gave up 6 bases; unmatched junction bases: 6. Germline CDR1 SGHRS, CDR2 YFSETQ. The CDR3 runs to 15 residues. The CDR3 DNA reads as TGCGCCAGCAGCTTACAGCGGGGGGGCAGGGATACGCAGTATTTT. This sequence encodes CASSLQRGGRDTQYF.

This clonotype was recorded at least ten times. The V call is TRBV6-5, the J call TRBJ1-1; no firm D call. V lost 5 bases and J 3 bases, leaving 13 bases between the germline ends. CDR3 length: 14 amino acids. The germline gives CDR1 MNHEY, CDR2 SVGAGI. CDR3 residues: CASSPSVGYTEAFF. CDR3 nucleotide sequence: TGTGCCAGCAGTCCCTCGGTGGGGTACACTGAAGCTTTCTTT.

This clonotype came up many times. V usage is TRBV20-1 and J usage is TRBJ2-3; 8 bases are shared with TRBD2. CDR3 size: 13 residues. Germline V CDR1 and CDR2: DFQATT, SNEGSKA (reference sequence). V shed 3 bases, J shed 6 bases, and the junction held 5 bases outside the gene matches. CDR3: CSASGGGPDTQYF. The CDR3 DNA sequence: TGCAGTGCTAGCGGGGGGGGCCCCGATACGCAGTATTTT.

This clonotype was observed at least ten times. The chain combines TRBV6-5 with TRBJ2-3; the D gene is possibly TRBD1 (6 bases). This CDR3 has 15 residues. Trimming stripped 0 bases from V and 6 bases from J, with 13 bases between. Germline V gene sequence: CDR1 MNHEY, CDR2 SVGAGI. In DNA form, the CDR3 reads TGTGCCAGCAGTTACTCCAACAGGGCGTCGGATACGCAGTATTTT. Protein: CASSYSNRASDTQYF.

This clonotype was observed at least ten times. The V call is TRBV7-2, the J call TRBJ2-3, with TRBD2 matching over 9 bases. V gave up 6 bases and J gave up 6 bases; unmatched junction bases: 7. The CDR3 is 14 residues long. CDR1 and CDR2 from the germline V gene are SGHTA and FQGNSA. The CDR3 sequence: CASSYGTSSDTQYF. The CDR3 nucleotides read TGTGCCAGCAGTTACGGGACTAGCAGCGATACGCAGTATTTT. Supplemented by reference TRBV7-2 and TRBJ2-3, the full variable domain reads GAGVSQSPSNKVTEKGKDVELRCDPISGHTALYWYRQSLGQGLEFLIYFQGNSAPDKSGLPSDRFSAERTGGSVSTLTIQRTQQEDSAVYLCASSYGTSSDTQYFGPGTRLTVL.

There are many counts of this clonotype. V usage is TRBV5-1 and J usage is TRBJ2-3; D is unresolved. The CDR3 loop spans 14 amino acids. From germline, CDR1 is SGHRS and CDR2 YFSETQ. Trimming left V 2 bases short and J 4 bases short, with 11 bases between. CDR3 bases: TGCGCCAGCAGCTTTGGGTCAGACGCAGATACGCAGTATTTT. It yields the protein CASSFGSDADTQYF.

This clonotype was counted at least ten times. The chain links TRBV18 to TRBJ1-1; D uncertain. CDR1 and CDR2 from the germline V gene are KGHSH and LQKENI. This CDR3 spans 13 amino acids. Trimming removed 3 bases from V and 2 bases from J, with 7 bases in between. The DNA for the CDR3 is TGTGCCAGCTCACCGGGCAGAAACACTGAAGCTTTCTTT. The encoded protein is CASSPGRNTEAFF.

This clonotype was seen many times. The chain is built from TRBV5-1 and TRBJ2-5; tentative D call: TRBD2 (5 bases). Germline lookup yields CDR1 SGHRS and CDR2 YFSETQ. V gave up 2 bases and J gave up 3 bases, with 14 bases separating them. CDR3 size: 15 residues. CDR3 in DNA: TGCGCCAGCAGCTTACCGGGAAGAAGGGAAGAGACCCAGTACTTC. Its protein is CASSLPGRREETQYF.